Each of the 7 T cell receptor beta chains below was sequenced from the same sample in a study of shared clonotypes between healthy human individuals. Sequenced by immunoSEQ multiplex PCR; TCRdb stores in-frame clones only, minus some. The repertoire holds approximately 2.4 million clones, with under 97% as singletons. The sequencing input was naive CD4+ T cells sorted from blood. Noted subset: CD45RA+ positively selected. These receptors were collected from a man younger than 30 in good health.

This clone was detected only once. The chain uses TRBV5-4 and TRBJ1-4, with 7 bases aligning to TRBD1. V lost 4 bases to trimming and J lost 6 bases; unmatched junction nucleotides: 9. CDR1 is SGHNT and CDR2 is YYREEE in the germline V gene (reference sequence). This CDR3 contains 15 residues. CDR3: CASSGRGPRDEKLFF. The DNA of the CDR3 is TGTGCCAGCAGCGGAAGGGGGCCACGAGATGAAAAACTGTTTTTT. The full variable domain, rest sourced from reference TRBV5-4 and TRBJ1-4, is ETGVTQSPTHLIKTRGQQVTLRCSSQSGHNTVSWYQQALGQGPQFIFQYYREEENGRGNFPPRFSGLQFPNYSSELNVNALELDDSALYLCASSGRGPRDEKLFFGSGTQLSVL.

V gene TRBV19 combines with J gene TRBJ1-1; D is perhaps TRBD1 (6 bases). This CDR3 has 14 amino acids. Trimming took off 3 bases at V and 2 bases at J, with 10 bases between the two ends. CDR1 and CDR2 (germline): LNHDA, SQIVND (reference sequence). The CDR3: CASSIGTPNTEAFF. The CDR3 DNA reads as TGTGCCAGTAGTATCGGGACACCCAACACTGAAGCTTTCTTT.

In DNA form, the CDR3 reads TGTGCCAGCAGCTTGGGGCAGCCGGGGGAGACCCAGTACTTC. It specifies CASSLGQPGETQYF. The chain joins TRBV5-6 to TRBJ2-5; perhaps TRBD2 as D (5 bases). V lost 0 bases and J lost 5, with 11 bases in between. This CDR3 spans 14 amino acids. Germline loops: CDR1 SGHDT, CDR2 YYEEEE.

The V and J genes are TRBV5-1 and TRBJ2-3, with D uncertain. From germline, CDR1 is SGHRS and CDR2 YFSETQ. Trimming removed 3 bases from V and 3 bases from J, with 11 bases in between. The CDR3 contains 14 residues. CDR3 bases: TGCGCCAGCAGCTCAACGACACAGACAGATACGCAGTATTTT. Its protein product is CASSSTTQTDTQYF.

The genes are TRBV7-9 and TRBJ1-2, with D unclear. Germline V gives CDR1 SEHNR, CDR2 FQNEAQ (reference sequence). With 1 base removed from V and 0 bases from J, the gap between germline ends came to 6 bases. The CDR3 covers 14 residues. The CDR3 spells CASSLGEANYGYTF. DNA for the CDR3: TGTGCCAGCAGCTTAGGGGAAGCTAACTATGGCTACACCTTC.

This chain connects TRBV7-9 to TRBJ2-1; 7 bases agree with TRBD1. Germline V gene sequence: CDR1 SEHNR, CDR2 FQNEAQ (reference sequence). J gave up 3 bases and V 5 bases, and 10 bases lay outside the gene matches. The CDR3 loop spans 16 amino acids. The CDR3 DNA reads as TGTGCCAGCAGCAGCCCACAGGGGCCTGGCTACAATGAGCAGTTCTTC. As protein: CASSSPQGPGYNEQFF. Full variable domain (missing parts from reference TRBV7-9 and TRBJ2-1): DTGVSQNPRHKITKRGQNVTFRCDPISEHNRLYWYRQTLGQGPEFLTYFQNEAQLEKSRLLSDRFSAERPKGSFSTLEIQRTEQGDSAMYLCASSSPQGPGYNEQFFGPGTRLTVL.

With regard to this clone: Distinct nucleotide sequences in the sample also encode this CDR3. V gene TRBV6-6 combines with J gene TRBJ1-6, with D hard to call. V lost 2 bases and J lost 0, with 8 bases in between. The V gene's germline CDR1 is MNHNY and CDR2 SVGAGI (reference sequence). This CDR3 has 16 residues. The chain's CDR3 is CASSYGQSSYNSPLHF. CDR3 sequence (DNA): TGTGCCAGCAGTTACGGTCAGAGCTCCTATAATTCACCCCTCCACTTT.